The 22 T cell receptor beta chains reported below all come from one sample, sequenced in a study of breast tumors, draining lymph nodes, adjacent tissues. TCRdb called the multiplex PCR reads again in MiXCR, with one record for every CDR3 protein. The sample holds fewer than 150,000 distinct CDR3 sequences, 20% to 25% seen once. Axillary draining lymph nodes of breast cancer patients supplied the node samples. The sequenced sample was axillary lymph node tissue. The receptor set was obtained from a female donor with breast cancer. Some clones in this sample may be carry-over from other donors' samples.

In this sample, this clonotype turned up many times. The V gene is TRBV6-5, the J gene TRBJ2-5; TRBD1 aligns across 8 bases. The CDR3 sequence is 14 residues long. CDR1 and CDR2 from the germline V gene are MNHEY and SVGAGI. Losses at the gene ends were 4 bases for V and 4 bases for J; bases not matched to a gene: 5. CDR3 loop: CASSSGGGVETQYF. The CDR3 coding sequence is TGTGCCAGCAGTTCAGGGGGCGGGGTAGAGACCCAGTACTTC.

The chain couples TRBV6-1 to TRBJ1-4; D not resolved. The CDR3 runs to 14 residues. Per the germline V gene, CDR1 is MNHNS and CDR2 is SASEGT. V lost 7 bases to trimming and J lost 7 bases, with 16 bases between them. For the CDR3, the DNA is TGTGCCAGCAAACCGGACTCCGAAGGTGAAAAACTGTTTTTT. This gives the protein CASKPDSEGEKLFF.

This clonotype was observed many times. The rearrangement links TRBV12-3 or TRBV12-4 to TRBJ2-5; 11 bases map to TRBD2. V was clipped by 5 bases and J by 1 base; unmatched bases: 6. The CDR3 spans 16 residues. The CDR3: CASSRIAGGLQETQYF. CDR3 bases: TGTGCCAGCAGTAGGATAGCGGGAGGGCTCCAAGAGACCCAGTACTTC.

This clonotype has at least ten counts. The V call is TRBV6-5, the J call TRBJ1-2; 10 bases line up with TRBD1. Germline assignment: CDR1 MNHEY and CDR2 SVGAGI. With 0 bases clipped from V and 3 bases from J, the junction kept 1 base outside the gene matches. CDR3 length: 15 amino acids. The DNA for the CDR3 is TGTGCCAGCAGTTACTCCGGGACAGGGGACTATGGCTACACCTTC. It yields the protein CASSYSGTGDYGYTF.

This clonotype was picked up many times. CDR3: CASSLEAGGVVNEQFF. The CDR3 DNA is TGTGCCAGCAGCTTGGAAGCGGGAGGGGTCGTAAATGAGCAGTTCTTC. V gene TRBV7-2 combines with J gene TRBJ2-1; 10 nucleotides agree with TRBD2. CDR1 SGHTA and CDR2 FQGNSA come from the germline V gene. Trimming took 3 bases from V and 7 from J; bases not matched to a gene: 9. This CDR3 has 16 amino acids.

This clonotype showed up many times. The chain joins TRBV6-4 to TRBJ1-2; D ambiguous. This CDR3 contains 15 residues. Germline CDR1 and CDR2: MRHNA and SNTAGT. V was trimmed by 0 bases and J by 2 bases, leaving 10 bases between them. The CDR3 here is CASSDSDRGNYGYTF. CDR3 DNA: TGTGCCAGCAGTGACTCAGACCGGGGAAACTATGGCTACACCTTC.

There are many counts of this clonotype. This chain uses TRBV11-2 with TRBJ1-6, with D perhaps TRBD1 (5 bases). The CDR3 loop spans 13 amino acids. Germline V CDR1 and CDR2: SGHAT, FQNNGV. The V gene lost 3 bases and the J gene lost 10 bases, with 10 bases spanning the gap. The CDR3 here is CASSFPGGSPLHF. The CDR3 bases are TGTGCCAGCAGCTTCCCGGGGGGGTCACCCCTCCACTTT.

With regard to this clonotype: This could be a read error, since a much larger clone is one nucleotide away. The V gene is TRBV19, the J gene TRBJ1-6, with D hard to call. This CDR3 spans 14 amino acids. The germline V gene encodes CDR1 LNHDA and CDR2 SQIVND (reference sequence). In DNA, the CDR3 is TGTGCCAGTTGCTACGGGCGGGTGAATTCACCCCCCCACTTT. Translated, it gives CASCYGRVNSPPHF.

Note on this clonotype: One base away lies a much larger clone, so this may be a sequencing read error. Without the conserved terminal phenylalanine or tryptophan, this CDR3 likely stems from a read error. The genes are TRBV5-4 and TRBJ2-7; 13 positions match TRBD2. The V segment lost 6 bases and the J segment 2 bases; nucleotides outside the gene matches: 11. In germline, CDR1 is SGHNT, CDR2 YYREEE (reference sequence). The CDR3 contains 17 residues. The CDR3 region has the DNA TGTGCCAGCAACCCAGGGACTAGCGGGACCCCTGCCTACGAGCAGTACCTC. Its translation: CASNPGTSGTPAYEQYL.

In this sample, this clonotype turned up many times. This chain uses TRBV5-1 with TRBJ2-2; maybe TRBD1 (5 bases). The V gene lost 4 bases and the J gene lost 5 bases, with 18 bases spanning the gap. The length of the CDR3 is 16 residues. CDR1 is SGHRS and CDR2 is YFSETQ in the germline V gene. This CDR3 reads CASSHSLTGPTGELFF. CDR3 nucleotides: TGCGCCAGCAGCCACTCCCTTACAGGACCAACCGGGGAGCTGTTTTTT.

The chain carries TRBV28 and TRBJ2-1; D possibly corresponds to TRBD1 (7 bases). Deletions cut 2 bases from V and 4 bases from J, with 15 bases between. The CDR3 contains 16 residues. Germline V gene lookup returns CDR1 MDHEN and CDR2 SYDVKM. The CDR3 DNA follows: TGTGCCAGCAGTTTACCCCCAGGGGGGACTTACAATGAGCAGTTCTTC. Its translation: CASSLPPGGTYNEQFF.

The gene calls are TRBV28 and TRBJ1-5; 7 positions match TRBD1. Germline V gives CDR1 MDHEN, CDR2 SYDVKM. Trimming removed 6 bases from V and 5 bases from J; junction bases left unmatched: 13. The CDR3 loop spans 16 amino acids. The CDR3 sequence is CASRPVYRGSYQPQHF. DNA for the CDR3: TGTGCCAGCAGGCCCGTCTACAGGGGATCATATCAGCCCCAGCATTTT.

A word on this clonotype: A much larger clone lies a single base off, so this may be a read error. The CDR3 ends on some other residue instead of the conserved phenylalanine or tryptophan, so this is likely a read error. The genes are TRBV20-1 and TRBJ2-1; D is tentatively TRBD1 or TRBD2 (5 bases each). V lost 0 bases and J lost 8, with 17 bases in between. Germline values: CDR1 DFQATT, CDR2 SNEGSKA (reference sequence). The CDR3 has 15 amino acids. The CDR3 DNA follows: TGCAGTGCTAGAGACGCCTCCCGGGGCGTCGATGAGCAGTTCCTC. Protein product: CSARDASRGVDEQFL.

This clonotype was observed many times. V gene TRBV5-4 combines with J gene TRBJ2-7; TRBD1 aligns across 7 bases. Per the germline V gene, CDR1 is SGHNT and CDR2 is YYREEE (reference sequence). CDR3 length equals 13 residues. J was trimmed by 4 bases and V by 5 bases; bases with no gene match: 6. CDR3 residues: CASSSSGGYEQYF. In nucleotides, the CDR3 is TGTGCCAGCAGTAGTTCAGGGGGTTACGAGCAGTACTTC.

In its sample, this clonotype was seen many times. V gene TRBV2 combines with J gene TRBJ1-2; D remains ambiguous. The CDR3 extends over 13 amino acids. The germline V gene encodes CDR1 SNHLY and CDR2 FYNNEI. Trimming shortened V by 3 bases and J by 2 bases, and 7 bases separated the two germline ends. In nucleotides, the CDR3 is TGTGCCAGCAGTGATGTCCGGAACTATGGCTACACCTTC. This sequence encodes CASSDVRNYGYTF.

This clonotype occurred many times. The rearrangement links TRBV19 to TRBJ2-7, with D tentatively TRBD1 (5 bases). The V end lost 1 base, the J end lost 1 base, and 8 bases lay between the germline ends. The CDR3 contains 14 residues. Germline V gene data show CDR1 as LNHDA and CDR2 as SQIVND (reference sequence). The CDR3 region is CASSIGAGSYEQYF. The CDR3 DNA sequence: TGTGCCAGTAGTATAGGGGCAGGGTCCTACGAGCAGTACTTC.

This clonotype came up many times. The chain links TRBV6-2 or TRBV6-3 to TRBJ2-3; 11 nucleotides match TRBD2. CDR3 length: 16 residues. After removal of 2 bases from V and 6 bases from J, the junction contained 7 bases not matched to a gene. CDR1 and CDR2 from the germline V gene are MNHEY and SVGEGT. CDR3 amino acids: CASSYHVASGRDTQYF. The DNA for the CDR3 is TGTGCCAGCAGTTACCACGTGGCTAGCGGGAGGGATACGCAGTATTTT.

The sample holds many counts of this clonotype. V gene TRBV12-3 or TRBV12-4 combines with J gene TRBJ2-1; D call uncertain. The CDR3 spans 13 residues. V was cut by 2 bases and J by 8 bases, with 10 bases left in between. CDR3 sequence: CASSLSLVDEQFF. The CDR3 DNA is TGTGCCAGCAGTTTAAGCCTGGTGGATGAGCAGTTCTTC.

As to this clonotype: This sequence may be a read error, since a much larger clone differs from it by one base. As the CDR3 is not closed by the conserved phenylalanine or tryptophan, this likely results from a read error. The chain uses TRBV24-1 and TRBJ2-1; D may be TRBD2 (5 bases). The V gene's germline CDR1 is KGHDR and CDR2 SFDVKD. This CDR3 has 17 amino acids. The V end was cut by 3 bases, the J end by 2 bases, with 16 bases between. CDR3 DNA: TGTGCCACCAGTGATGGGCTAGCCAAGAGGCCCTACAATGAGCAGTTCCTC. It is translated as CATSDGLAKRPYNEQFL.

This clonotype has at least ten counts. This chain's CDR3 is CASSQLATETQYF. DNA for the CDR3: TGCGCCAGCAGCCAATTGGCCACAGAGACCCAGTACTTC. V gene TRBV4-1 combines with J gene TRBJ2-5; D is undetermined. Trimming removed 2 bases from V and 4 bases from J, with 8 bases in between. Germline CDR1 reads MGHRA; CDR2 reads YSYEKL. The CDR3 is made up of 13 amino acids.

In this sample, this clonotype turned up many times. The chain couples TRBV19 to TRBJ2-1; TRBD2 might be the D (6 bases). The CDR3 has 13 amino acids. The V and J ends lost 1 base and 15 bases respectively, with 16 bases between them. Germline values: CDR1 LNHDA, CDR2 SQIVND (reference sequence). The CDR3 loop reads CASSIGPGGEAFF. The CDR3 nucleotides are TGTGCCAGTAGTATAGGGCCAGGAGGGGAAGCGTTCTTC. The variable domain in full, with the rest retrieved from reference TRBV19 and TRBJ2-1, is DGGITQSPKYLFRKEGQNVTLSCEQNLNHDAMYWYRQDPGQGLRLIYYSQIVNDFQKGDIAEGYSVSREKKESFPLTVTSAQKNPTAFYLCASSIGPGGEAFFGPGTRLTVL.

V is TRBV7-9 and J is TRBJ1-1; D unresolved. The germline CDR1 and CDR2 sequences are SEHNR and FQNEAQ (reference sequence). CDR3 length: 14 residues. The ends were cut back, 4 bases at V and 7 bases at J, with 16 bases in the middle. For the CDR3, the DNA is TGTGCCAGCAGCTCGGCCCTAAGGGCCGTTGAAGCTTTCTTT. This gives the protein CASSSALRAVEAFF.